The present entry profiles one T cell receptor beta chain with its context. Its antigen is not yet known. Base qualities are not at hand, and no much larger clone is one base apart. Read against the paper, the sample's time point label means: baseline before first vaccination. Samples from vaccinated people were obtained from the UK trials COV001 and COV002, which included a single-blind randomized controlled phase 2/3 trial of AZD1222 (ChAdOx1 nCoV-19) in healthy adults. For TCRbeta chain sequencing, PBMC samples were collected from trial participants at day 0 and at day 28 after the second dose. The sample is drawn from a study of T cell responses to AZD1222 COVID-19 vaccine (dated by TCRdb to the early 2020s). Background on the whole study: Because spike-specific TCR depth and breadth did not differ between the two schedules, AZD1222 recipients who got a second dose at roughly 4 weeks were pooled with those who got a second dose at roughly 12 weeks. A total of 233 trial participants underwent TCR sequencing, of whom some 200 had received two doses of AZD1222 and about 26 had received two doses of the MenACWY control vaccine. Trial participants were enrolled by age into 18-55, 56-69 and 70-plus year subgroups, with around 150, 28 and 57 TCR-sequenced participants respectively.

What the study reported, not specific to this receptor: CD4 TCRs associated with the vaccine covered the entire spike protein, and the dominant responses were in regions 160-218 and 743-854. Conclusions about previously exposed vaccinees were limited because only 6 or 7 AZD1222 recipients were SARS-CoV-2 seropositive at baseline. Participants were mostly white British and included more females than males, and it was suggested by the authors that clonal diversity may have been underestimated. Epitopes outside the regions mutated in the B.1.351 and B.1.1.7 variants were reportedly recognized by nearly half of the unique spike-specific TCRs. The 56-69-year group was small, and its depth increase did not reach significance, likely because of low power. Spike-specific TCR breadth and depth rose significantly after two AZD1222 doses compared with day 0 and with MenACWY recipients. Because no day 14 peak-response samples were available, the repertoires could be characterized only after the peak T cell response.

The CDR3 regions of human TCRbeta chains were subjected to immunosequencing. For the original study's pipeline: TCRs in the repertoires were matched against a reference library of SARS-CoV-2-specific TCRs that had been generated with the MIRA antigen-specificity platform. Breadth was defined as the fraction of unique TCRs that were SARS-CoV-2-associated. Depth was defined as the fraction of total T cells that were SARS-CoV-2-associated. Using the MIRA data, each spike-specific TCR was mapped to the spike region that the TCR reacts to and placed in a CD4 or CD8 class. Log10-transformed breadth and depth values were compared by one-way ANOVA with Sidak's multiple comparisons tests. The immuneACCESS repertoire file appears here via TCRdb, limited to in-frame rearrangements. These files lack a portion of the clones; in checked studies, under half of the deficit traces to unresolved V genes, and the cause of the others is not known. V, J and clone size are those of that table, while D and trimming were read from the DNA. The table for this sample lists roughly 55,000 clones; approximately 90% of them were counted only once. The ten largest clones take up over 3.5% of the sample.

V was cut back by 2 bases and J by 4 bases, leaving a gap of 14 bases between them. Counted from cysteine to phenylalanine, this CDR3 has 15 amino acids. Only CDR3 DNA remains: 45 bases, in frame from the first base. Per the germline V gene, MDHEN is the CDR1 and SYDVKM is the CDR2. In this chain, TRBV28 is recombined with TRBJ1-2; no D segment can be confidently identified. The specimen comprised peripheral blood, sampled on day 0 of AZD1222 vaccination. This TCR was sampled from an adult in good health. Here the CDR3 is given as CASSLARIGGYGYTF. In nucleotides, the sequence is TGTGCCAGCAGTTTAGCCCGAATCGGAGGCTATGGCTACACCTTC.